This record concerns one TCR beta chain sequence. Measured with immunoSEQ multiplex PCR; TCRdb has only the in-frame clones, and not every one. The sample lists 95,000 to 120,000 clones, nearly 97% occurring once. V shed 0 bases, J shed 4 bases, and the junction held 2 bases outside the gene matches. The germline V gene has CDR1 LGHNA and CDR2 YNFKEQ. This CDR3 contains 15 residues. This sample was included in a study of cytomegalovirus exposure and HLA in healthy donors. This clonotype was obtained from a woman under 30 in good health and CMV-seronegative. The rearrangement joins TRBV4-2 to TRBJ2-2, with 7 bases lining up with TRBD1. Sequencing was done on a sample of PBMCs. The CDR3 nucleotides are TGTGCCAGCAGCCAAGATAGGGGGCCCACCGGGGAGCTGTTTTTT. It specifies CASSQDRGPTGELFF.